This T cell receptor (beta chain) was identified in a study of control samples from healthy donors and cancer patients. CDR1 and CDR2 (germline): MNHEY, SVGAGI. The length of the CDR3 is 14 residues. V dropped 2 bases and J dropped 1 base, with 8 bases sitting between them. Assay: immunoSEQ multiplex PCR; the TCRdb copy retains only in-frame clones and omits some. The data contain around 200,000 clones, around 91% of them seen just once; the ten biggest clones take up approximately 1.6%. This clone was seen more than once but under ten times. V is TRBV6-5 and J is TRBJ1-2, with D uncertain. The receptor was derived from a woman aged 25-40 years in good health. Specimen: blood. In DNA, the CDR3 is TGTGCCAGCAGTTACATGCCCCATAACTATGGCTACACCTTC. Protein: CASSYMPHNYGYTF.